This T cell receptor beta chain derives from a study of blood T cell repertoires in COVID-19. Study details: Whether acute or convalescent, the COVID-19 samples came from the United States, Italy and Spain.

This clone came up once. Original analysis: Reference gene primer amplification gave estimated nucleated cell counts. Assay: immunoSEQ multiplex PCR; the TCRdb copy retains only in-frame clones and omits some. V and J calls and clone size follow that table, whereas D and trimming were derived from the DNA. The sample yields approximately 220,000 clones, around 89% seen once. The germline CDR1 and CDR2 sequences are MGHDK and SYGVNS. This CDR3 contains 14 residues. V lost 6 bases, J lost 6 bases, and 5 bases stayed unmatched. The chain has TRBV25-1 and TRBJ1-6; 7 bases line up with TRBD1. This sequence originates from a man younger than 40 who had recovered from COVID-19. Sequencing was carried out using PBMCs or T cells enriched from blood (not recorded which). As DNA, the CDR3 is TGTGCCAGCAGAAGGGACAGCTTTAATTCACCCCTCCACTTT. Translated: CASRRDSFNSPLHF.